This entry features one T cell receptor beta chain sequence. What antigen it recognizes has not been identified. It has no much larger one-base neighbor in the sample; base qualities were not kept. This record comes from a study of T-cell memory formation after mild COVID-19 (TCRdb year 2021). Notes on the research overall: TCR sequence clusters from the two donors were found to be largely donor specific. In a couple of donors, T-cell clones that expanded and contracted after mild COVID-19 were tracked by sequencing TCRalpha and TCRbeta repertoires over time. Two young, previously healthy adult volunteers made up the cohort, one male and one female.

CDR1 and CDR2 are drawn from the germline V gene: SNHLY, FYNNEI. Counted from cysteine to phenylalanine, this CDR3 has 15 amino acids. Left in the record is the CDR3 DNA by itself, 45 bases read in frame from the first base. A distance of 13 bases separates the germline ends of V and J, which lose 7 bases and 0 bases respectively. Instrument on record: Illumina NovaSeq 6000. TCRalpha and TCRbeta cDNA libraries were built by 5'RACE with constant-segment primers, adding sample barcodes and unique molecular identifiers. Trizol reagent was used to extract RNA from every sample. Amplification of the libraries took two PCR steps, and the second step added a second sample barcode plus Illumina TruSeq adapters. Sequencing of the libraries was done on an Illumina NovaSeq, producing 2 x 150 bp paired-end reads. The original methods were these. The reads were demultiplexed and collapsed into UMI-guided consensus sequences using migec v1.2.7. Using mixcr v2.1.11, UMI consensuses were aligned to TRA and TRB V and J templates and then assembled into clonotypes. A clonotype was counted as expanded or contracted only if both edgeR and NoisET called the change significant, with noise models trained on biological replicates. For edgeR calls, the thresholds were a false discovery rate-adjusted p below 0.01 and a log2 fold-change of 1. PCA with hierarchical clustering of max-normalized trajectories of the 1000 most abundant clonotypes was used as exploratory dynamics analysis. Separately sequenced CD4+ and CD8+ repertoires were used to assign a CD4 or CD8 phenotype to each responding clone. TCRdb passed the public sequencing reads through fastp at Q25 and MiXCR, retaining productive beta sequences. Under each unique CDR3 protein, matching rows form one entry showing the most common genes and DNA. These V and J calls derive from TCRdb rather than the authors' analysis. Recorded for this sample are about 190,000 distinct CDR3 sequences; about 11% of them occurred a single time. The top ten clones comprise approximately 3% of the sample.

Ficoll-Paque density gradient centrifugation was the method used to isolate PBMCs. Here is what the overall study found, with its caveats: The second-wave clones that peaked on day 37 were not confirmed to be SARS-CoV-2 specific. The detection of some responding clones in pre-infection memory suggests that pre-existing cross-reactive memory T cells joined the SARS-CoV-2 response. Clones contracting from day 15 to 85 had balanced CD4/CD8 phenotypes, while a second wave expanding from day 15 to 37 was biased towards CD4+. The study included only a couple of mild cases, and larger cohorts that include severe cases with pre-infection samples were judged to be necessary. Contracting CD4+ clones turned up mainly in the CM and EM memory subsets, whereas EMRA was where CD8+ clones were enriched.

The chain uses TRBV2 and TRBJ2-1; the D gene is possibly TRBD1 or TRBD2, each agreeing over 6 bases. Sequenced material: PBMCs or a T cell subset sorted from them (not recorded which). The source is a man aged 18 to 29 who had mild COVID-19 (a few samples of this study predate the infection). The sample titles of this study are shuffled in the database, so cell type and time point are left out; the donor was told from shared clones. The CDR3 corresponds to CASTKGGNSYNEQFF. The base sequence is TGTGCCAGCACCAAGGGGGGCAACTCCTACAATGAGCAGTTCTTC.